This TCR beta chain was captured by sequencing in a study of T cell responses to AZD1222 COVID-19 vaccine. Between the trimmed V and J ends, which lost 1 base and 1 base, there was a span of 7 bases. Germline values: CDR1 LNHDA, CDR2 SQIVND (reference sequence). The CDR3 is 15 amino acids. Concerning this clone itself: Its antigen remains unknown.

Here immunoSEQ multiplex PCR was the method, and the copy in TCRdb shows in-frame clones only, minus some. Altogether 150,000 to 200,000 clones are present, about 87% being singletons, with the ten largest covering around 2.9%. Study-wide results and limits: No repertoire was sampled before or during the peak T cell response, only after it. Increased Spike-specific TCR breadth and depth were observed after two AZD1222 doses. Most donors were white British and more were female, and clonal diversity was possibly underestimated. Only five to seven individuals given AZD1222 were seropositive at baseline.

This clonotype was sampled from an adult in good health. The specimen comprised peripheral blood, sampled on day 0 of MenACWY control vaccination. The chain has TRBV19 and TRBJ2-2, with D perhaps matching TRBD1 (5 bases). CDR3 loop: CASSIVGLNTGELFF. DNA of the CDR3: TGTGCCAGTAGTATAGTGGGGCTGAACACCGGGGAGCTGTTTTTT.